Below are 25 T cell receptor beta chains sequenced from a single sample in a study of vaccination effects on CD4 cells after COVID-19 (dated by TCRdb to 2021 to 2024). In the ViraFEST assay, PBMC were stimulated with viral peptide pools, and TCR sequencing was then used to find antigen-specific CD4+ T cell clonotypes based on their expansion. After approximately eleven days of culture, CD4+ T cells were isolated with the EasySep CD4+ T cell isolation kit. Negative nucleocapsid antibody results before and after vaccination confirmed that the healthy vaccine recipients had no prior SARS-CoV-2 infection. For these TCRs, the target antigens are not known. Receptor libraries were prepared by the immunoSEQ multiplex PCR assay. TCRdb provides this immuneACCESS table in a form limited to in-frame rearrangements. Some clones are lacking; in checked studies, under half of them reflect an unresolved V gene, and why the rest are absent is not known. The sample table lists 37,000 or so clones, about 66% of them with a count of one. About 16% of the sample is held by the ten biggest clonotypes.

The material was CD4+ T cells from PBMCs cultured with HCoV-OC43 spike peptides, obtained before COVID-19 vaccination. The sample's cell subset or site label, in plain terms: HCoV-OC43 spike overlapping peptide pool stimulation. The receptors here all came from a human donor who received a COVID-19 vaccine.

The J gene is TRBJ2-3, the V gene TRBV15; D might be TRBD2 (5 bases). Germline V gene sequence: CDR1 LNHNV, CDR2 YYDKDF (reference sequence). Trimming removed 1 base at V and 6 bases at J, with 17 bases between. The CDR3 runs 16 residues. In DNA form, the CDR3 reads TGTGCCACCAGCAGAGTTGTAGCGTCGGAGCGGGATACGCAGTATTTT. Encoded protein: CATSRVVASERDTQYF.

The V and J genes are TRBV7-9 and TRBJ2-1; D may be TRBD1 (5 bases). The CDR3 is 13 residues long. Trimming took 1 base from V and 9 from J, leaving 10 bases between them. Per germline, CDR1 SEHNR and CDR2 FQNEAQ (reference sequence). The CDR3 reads CASSLVRQGEQFF. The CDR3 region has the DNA TGTGCCAGCAGCTTAGTACGGCAGGGTGAGCAGTTCTTC.

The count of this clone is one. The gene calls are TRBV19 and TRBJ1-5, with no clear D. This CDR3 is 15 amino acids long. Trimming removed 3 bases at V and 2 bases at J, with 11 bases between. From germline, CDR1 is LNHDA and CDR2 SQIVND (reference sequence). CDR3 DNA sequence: TGTGCCAGTAGTATTAGTCAGTACCGCAATCAGCCCCAGCATTTT. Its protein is CASSISQYRNQPQHF.

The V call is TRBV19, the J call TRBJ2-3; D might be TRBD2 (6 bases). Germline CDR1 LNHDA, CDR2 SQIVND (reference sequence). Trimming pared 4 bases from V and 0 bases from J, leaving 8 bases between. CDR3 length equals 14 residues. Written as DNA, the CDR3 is TGTGCCAGTAGTAGGGGGGTAAGCACAGATACGCAGTATTTT. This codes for CASSRGVSTDTQYF.

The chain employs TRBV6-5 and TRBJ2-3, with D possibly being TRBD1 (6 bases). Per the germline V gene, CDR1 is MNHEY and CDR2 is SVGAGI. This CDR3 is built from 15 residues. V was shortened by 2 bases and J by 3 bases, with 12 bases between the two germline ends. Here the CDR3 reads CASSYDRISTDTQYF. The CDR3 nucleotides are TGTGCCAGCAGTTACGACAGGATTTCTACAGATACGCAGTATTTT.

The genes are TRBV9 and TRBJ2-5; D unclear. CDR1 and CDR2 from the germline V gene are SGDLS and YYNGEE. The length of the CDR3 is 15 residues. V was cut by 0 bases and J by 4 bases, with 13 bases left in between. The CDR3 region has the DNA TGTGCCAGCAGCGTAGGGGGAACTTGGGGAGAGACCCAGTACTTC. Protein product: CASSVGGTWGETQYF.

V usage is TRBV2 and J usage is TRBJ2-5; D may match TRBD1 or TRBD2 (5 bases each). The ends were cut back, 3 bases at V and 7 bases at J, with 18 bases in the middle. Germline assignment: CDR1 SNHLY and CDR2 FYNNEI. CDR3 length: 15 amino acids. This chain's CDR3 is CASSDVPGPFGTQYF. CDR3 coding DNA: TGTGCCAGCAGTGATGTCCCGGGACCGTTTGGGACCCAGTACTTC. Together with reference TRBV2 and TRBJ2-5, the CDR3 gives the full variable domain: EPEVTQTPSHQVTQMGQEVILRCVPISNHLYFYWYRQILGQKVEFLVSFYNNEISEKSEIFDDQFSVERPDGSNFTLKIRSTKLEDSAMYFCASSDVPGPFGTQYFGPGTRLLVL.

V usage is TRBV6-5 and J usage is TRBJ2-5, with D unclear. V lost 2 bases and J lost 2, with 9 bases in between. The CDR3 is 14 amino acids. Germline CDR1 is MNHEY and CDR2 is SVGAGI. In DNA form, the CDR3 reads TGTGCCAGCAGTTACAGCATGAGACAAGAGACCCAGTACTTC. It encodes CASSYSMRQETQYF.

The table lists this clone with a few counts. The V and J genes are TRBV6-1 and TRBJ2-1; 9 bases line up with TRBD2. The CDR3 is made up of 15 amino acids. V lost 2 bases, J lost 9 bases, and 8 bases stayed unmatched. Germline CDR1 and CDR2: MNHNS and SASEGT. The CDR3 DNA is TGTGCCAGCAGTGAAATGGCGGGGGGGTACGGTGAGCAGTTCTTC. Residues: CASSEMAGGYGEQFF.

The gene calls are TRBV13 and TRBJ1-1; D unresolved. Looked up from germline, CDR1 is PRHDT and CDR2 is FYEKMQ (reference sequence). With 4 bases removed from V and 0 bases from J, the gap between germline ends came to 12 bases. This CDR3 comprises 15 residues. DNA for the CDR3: TGTGCCAGCAGCTGGTACTTTAACCTGAACACTGAAGCTTTCTTT. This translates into CASSWYFNLNTEAFF.

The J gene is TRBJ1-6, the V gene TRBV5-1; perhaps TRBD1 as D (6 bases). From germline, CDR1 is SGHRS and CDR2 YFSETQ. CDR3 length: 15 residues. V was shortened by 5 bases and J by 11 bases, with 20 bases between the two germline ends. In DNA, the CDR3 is TGCGCCAGCAGACCTGGGGGGGGCGCATCACCACCCCTCCACTTT. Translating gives CASRPGGGASPPLHF.

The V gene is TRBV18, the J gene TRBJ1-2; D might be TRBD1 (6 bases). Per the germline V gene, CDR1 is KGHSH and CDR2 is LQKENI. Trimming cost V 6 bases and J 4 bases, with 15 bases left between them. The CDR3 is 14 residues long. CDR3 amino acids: CASSPAQGTYGYTF. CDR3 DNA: TGTGCCAGCTCGCCTGCCCAGGGGACCTATGGCTACACCTTC.

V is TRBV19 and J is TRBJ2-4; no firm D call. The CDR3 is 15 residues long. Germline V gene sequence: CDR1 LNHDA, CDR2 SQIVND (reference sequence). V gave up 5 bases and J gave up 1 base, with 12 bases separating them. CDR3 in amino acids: CASSYWQDAKNIQYF. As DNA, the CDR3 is TGTGCCAGTAGTTACTGGCAGGACGCCAAAAACATTCAGTACTTC.

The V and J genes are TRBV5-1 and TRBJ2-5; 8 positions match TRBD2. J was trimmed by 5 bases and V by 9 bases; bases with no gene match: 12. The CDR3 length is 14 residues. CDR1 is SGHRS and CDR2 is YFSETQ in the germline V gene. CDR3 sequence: CATTPGGESETQYF. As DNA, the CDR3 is TGCGCCACCACCCCGGGAGGGGAGTCTGAGACCCAGTACTTC.

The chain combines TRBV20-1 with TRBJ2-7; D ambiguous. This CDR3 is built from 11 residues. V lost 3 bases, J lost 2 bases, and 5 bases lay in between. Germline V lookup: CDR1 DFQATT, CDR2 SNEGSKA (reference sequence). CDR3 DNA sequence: TGCAGTGCTAGGGGGACCTACGAGCAGTACTTC. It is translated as CSARGTYEQYF.

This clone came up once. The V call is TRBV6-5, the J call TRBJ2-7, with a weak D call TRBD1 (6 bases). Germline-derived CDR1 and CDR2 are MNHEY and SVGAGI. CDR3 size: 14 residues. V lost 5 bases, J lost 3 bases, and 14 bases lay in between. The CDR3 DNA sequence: TGTGCCAGCAGTCGGACAGACCGGATCTACGAGCAGTACTTC. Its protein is CASSRTDRIYEQYF.

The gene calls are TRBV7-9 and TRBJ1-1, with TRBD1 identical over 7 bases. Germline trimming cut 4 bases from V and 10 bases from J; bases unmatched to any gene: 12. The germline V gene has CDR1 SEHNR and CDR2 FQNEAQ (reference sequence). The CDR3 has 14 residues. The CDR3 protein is CASSSDSTRGLAFF. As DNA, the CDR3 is TGTGCCAGCAGCTCCGACTCAACTAGGGGGCTAGCTTTCTTT.

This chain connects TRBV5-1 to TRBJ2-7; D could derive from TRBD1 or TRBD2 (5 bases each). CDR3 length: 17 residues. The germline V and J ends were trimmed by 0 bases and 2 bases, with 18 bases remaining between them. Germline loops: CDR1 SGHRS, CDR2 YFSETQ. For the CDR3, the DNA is TGCGCCAGCAGCTTGGAAAAACTTCGGGGCCATCCCTACGAGCAGTACTTC. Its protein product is CASSLEKLRGHPYEQYF.

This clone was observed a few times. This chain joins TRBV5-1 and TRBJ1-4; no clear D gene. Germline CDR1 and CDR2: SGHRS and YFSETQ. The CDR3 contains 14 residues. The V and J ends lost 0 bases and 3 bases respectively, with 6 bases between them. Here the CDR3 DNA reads TGCGCCAGCAGCTTGGGGGTAGCTAATGAAAAACTGTTTTTT. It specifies CASSLGVANEKLFF.

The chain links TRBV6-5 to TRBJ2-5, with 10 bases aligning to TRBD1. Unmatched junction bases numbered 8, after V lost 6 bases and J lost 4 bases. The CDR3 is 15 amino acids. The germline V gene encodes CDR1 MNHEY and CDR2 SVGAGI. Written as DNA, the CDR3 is TGTGCCAGCAGCCCCGGGACAGGGGTCTCAGAGACCCAGTACTTC. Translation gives CASSPGTGVSETQYF.

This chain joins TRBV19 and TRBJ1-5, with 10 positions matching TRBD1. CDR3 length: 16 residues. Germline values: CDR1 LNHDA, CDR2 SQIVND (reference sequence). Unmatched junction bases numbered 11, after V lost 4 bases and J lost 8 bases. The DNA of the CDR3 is TGTGCCAGTAGTACCATCGACAGGGGGCCGTGGAAGCCCCAGCATTTT. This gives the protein CASSTIDRGPWKPQHF.

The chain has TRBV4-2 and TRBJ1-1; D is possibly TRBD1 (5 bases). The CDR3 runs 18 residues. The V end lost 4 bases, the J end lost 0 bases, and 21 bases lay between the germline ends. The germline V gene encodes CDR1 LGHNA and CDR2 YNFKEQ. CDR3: CASSPAGDGRYMNTEAFF. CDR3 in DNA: TGTGCCAGCAGCCCCGCTGGGGACGGCCGTTATATGAACACTGAAGCTTTCTTT.

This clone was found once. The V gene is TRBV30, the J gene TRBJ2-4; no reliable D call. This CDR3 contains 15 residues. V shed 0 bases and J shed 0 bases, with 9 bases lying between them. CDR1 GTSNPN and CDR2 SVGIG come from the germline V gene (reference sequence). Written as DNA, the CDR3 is TGTGCCTGGAGTGTAAGTCGCATAGCCAAAAACATTCAGTACTTC. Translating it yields CAWSVSRIAKNIQYF.

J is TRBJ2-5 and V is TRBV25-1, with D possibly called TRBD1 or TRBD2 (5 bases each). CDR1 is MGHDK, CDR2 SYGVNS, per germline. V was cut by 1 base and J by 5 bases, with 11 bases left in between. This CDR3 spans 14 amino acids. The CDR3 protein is CASSEWRGAETQYF. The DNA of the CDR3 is TGTGCCAGCAGTGAATGGCGAGGGGCTGAGACCCAGTACTTC.

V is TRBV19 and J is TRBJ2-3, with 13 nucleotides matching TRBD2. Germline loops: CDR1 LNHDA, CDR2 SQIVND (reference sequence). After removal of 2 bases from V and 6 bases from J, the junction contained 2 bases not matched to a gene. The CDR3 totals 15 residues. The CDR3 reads CASSISLAGGDTQYF. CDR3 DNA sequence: TGTGCCAGTAGTATATCACTAGCGGGGGGGGATACGCAGTATTTT.